This entry lists 9 T cell receptor beta chains sequenced from one sample in a study of shared clonotypes between healthy human individuals. Here immunoSEQ multiplex PCR was the method, and the copy in TCRdb shows in-frame clones only, minus some. The table records roughly 700,000 clones, 80% to 95% of them present only once. Sequenced material: memory CD8+ T cells from PBMCs. Subset noted: CD45RO+ cells pooled with CCR7-negative TemRA cells. The receptors were sampled from a man younger than 30 in good health. Some clones in this sample may be carry-over from other donors' samples.

This chain links TRBV27 with TRBJ2-7; D is undetermined. V gave up 1 base and J gave up 2 bases, with 9 bases separating them. This CDR3 contains 14 residues. Germline V CDR1 and CDR2: MNHEY, SMNVEV (reference sequence). The CDR3 loop reads CASSLFTAAYEQYF. CDR3 bases: TGTGCCAGCAGTTTATTCACTGCTGCCTACGAGCAGTACTTC.

This chain links TRBV11-2 with TRBJ1-1; a possible D gene is TRBD1 (5 bases). Trimming cost V 1 base and J 0 bases, with 18 bases left between them. The CDR3 loop spans 18 amino acids. Germline V lookup: CDR1 SGHAT, CDR2 FQNNGV. As DNA, the CDR3 is TGTGCCAGCAGCTTAGCCGAAATCGGGACGGCAATGAACACTGAAGCTTTCTTT. Translation gives CASSLAEIGTAMNTEAFF. Full variable domain (remainder filled in from reference TRBV11-2 and TRBJ1-1): EAGVAQSPRYKIIEKRQSVAFWCNPISGHATLYWYQQILGQGPKLLIQFQNNGVVDDSQLPKDRFSAERLKGVDSTLKIQPAKLEDSAVYLCASSLAEIGTAMNTEAFFGQGTRLTVV.

The genes are TRBV28 and TRBJ1-2; 7 bases match TRBD1. Trimming at V came to 8 bases and at J to 4 bases, leaving 13 bases not matched to a gene. Germline V CDR1 and CDR2: MDHEN, SYDVKM. This CDR3 has 15 residues. CDR3: CASGAWGGGFYGYTF. CDR3 DNA sequence: TGTGCCAGCGGAGCTTGGGGAGGGGGCTTCTATGGCTACACCTTC.

The gene calls are TRBV27 and TRBJ2-3; the D gene could be TRBD1 or TRBD2 (5 bases each). The germline V gene encodes CDR1 MNHEY and CDR2 SMNVEV (reference sequence). This CDR3 is built from 15 residues. With 2 bases removed from V and 0 bases from J, the gap between germline ends came to 9 bases. The CDR3 nucleotides are TGTGCCAGCAGTTTAGGGACCACGAGCACAGATACGCAGTATTTT. Its translation is CASSLGTTSTDTQYF.

The chain joins TRBV7-8 to TRBJ2-7, with D hard to call. This CDR3 has 15 residues. V lost 4 bases to trimming and J lost 5 bases, with 18 bases between them. The germline V gene has CDR1 SGHVS and CDR2 FQNEAQ. The CDR3 region has the DNA TGTGCCAGCAGCTCAACCATTTCGTTCGGTCACGAGCAGTACTTC. As protein: CASSSTISFGHEQYF.

V is TRBV5-5 and J is TRBJ2-7, with D perhaps TRBD2 (6 bases). The germline gives CDR1 SGHKS, CDR2 YYEKEE (reference sequence). This CDR3 comprises 15 residues. Trimming took off 0 bases at V and 3 bases at J, with 13 bases between the two ends. As DNA, the CDR3 is TGTGCCAGCAGCTTGGCCGGGGGTAGCGGCTACGAGCAGTACTTC. This gives the protein CASSLAGGSGYEQYF.

For this clone: This CDR3 is missing its conserved last phenylalanine or tryptophan, likely due to a read error. The chain carries TRBV29-1 and TRBJ1-2, with D possibly being TRBD1 (5 bases). CDR3 length equals 11 residues. Germline V gives CDR1 SQVTM, CDR2 ANQGSEA. The CDR3: CSSEGLYGYTS. The DNA for the CDR3 is TGCAGTTCTGAGGGACTTTATGGCTACACCTCC.

The genes are TRBV27 and TRBJ2-3; weak D call: TRBD2 (6 bases). V lost 3 bases and J 9 bases, leaving 10 bases between the germline ends. The CDR3 length is 12 residues. From germline, CDR1 is MNHEY and CDR2 SMNVEV (reference sequence). The CDR3 region has the DNA TGTGCCAGCAGTTTGCGGGGAAGAACGCAGTATTTT. This encodes CASSLRGRTQYF.

This clone was observed a few times. Other DNA sequences in this specimen translate into the identical CDR3. The chain joins TRBV9 to TRBJ1-1; D not resolved. Germline V CDR1 and CDR2: SGDLS, YYNGEE. Deletions cut 0 bases from V and 5 bases from J, with 2 bases between. There are 11 residues in the CDR3. The CDR3 is CASSVVTEAFF. In DNA, the CDR3 is TGTGCCAGCAGCGTAGTTACTGAAGCTTTCTTT.